This TCR beta chain was retrieved from a study of blood T cell repertoires in COVID-19. Study context: Sites in the United States, Italy and Spain provided acute and convalescent COVID-19 samples. PBMCs, B-cell-depleted T cells, or T cells provided the cDNA or gDNA that made up the material.

In the authors' workflow: Amplification of reference gene primers was used by the study to estimate nucleated cell counts. The data were produced by immunoSEQ multiplex PCR, yet TCRdb's version contains in-frame clones alone and is incomplete. V and J calls and clone size are as listed in that table; D and trimming were resolved from the DNA. In the table there are 150,000 or so clones, 85% to 95% of which are singletons. The V end lost 4 bases, the J end lost 8 bases, and 10 bases lay between the germline ends. From germline, CDR1 is KGHDR and CDR2 SFDVKD. The CDR3 has 12 amino acids. The sample taken for sequencing was peripheral blood. The chain joins TRBV24-1 to TRBJ1-2; D not resolved. The sequence was obtained from a middle-aged man with acute or convalescent COVID-19. The CDR3 loop reads CATSEGGSGYTF. Written as DNA, the CDR3 is TGTGCCACCAGTGAGGGAGGTTCCGGCTACACCTTC.